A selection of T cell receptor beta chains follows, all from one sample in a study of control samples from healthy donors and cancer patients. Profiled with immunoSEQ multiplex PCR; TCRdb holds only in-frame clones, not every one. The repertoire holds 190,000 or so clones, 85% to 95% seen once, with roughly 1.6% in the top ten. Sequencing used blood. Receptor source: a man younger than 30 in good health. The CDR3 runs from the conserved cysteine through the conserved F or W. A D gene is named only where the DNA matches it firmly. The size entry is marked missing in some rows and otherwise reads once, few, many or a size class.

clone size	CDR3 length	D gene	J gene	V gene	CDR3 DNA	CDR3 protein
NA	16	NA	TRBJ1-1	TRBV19	TGTGCCAGTAGTACCCCCGCGGTACGCCCGAGCACTGAAGCTTTCTTT	CASSTPAVRPSTEAFF
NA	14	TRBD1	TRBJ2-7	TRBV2	TGTGCCAGCAGTAGGACAGGGAAAGGCTACGAGCAGTACTTC	CASSRTGKGYEQYF
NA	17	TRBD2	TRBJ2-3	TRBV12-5	TGTGCTAGTGGTTTGACGGAAAAGGGACTAGCAGTTAGGGATCAGTATTTT	CASGLTEKGLAVRDQYF
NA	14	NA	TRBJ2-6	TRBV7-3	TGTGCCAGCAGCCCAGGGGATTGGGCCAACGTCCTGACTTTC	CASSPGDWANVLTF
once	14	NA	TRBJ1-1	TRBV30	TGTGCCTGGAGTGTAGGGAGGGGAAAAGCGGGGGCTTTCTTT	CAWSVGRGKAGAFF
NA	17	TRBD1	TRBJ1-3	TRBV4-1	TGCGCCAGCAGCCAACCGGGACAGGTAATCTCTGGAAACACCATATATTTT	CASSQPGQVISGNTIYF
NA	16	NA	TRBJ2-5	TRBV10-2	TGCGCCAGCAGTGAGTCGCTTTCAGGGGCGAAAGAGACCCAGTACTTC	CASSESLSGAKETQYF
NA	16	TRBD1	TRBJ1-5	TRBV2	TGTGCCAGCAAGTGGGACAGGGATGTTCGCAATCAGCCCCAGCATTTT	CASKWDRDVRNQPQHF
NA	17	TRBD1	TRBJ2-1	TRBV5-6	TGTGCCAGCAGCTTAAATAACAGGGGAAGAAGGTACAATGAGCAGTTCTTC	CASSLNNRGRRYNEQFF
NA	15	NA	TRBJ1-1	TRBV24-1	TGTGCCACCGTTTCCTTTACAGGGCGCAGCACTGAAGCTTTCTTT	CATVSFTGRSTEAFF
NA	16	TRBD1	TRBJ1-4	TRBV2	TGTGCCAGCAGTCACGGGACAGGGGGCTTCGGTGAAAAACTGTTTTTT	CASSHGTGGFGEKLFF
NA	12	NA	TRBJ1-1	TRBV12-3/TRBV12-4	TGTGCCAGCAGCCCAGTCCGGGACAATGCTTTCTTT	CASSPVRDNAFF
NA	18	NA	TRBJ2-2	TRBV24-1	TGTGCCACCAGTGATTCTACCATGACAGGCATTGTGAGCGGGGAGCTGTTTTTT	CATSDSTMTGIVSGELFF
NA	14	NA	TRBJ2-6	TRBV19	TGTGCCAGTAGTATGACCGCTGGGGCCAACGTCCTGACTTTC	CASSMTAGANVLTF
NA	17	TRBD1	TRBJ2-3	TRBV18	TGTGCCAGTGCCCGGGACAGGGGGCGACGGGGCACAGATACGCAGTATTTT	CASARDRGRRGTDTQYF
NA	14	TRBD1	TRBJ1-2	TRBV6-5	TGTGCCAGCAGGCGAATCCAGGGGGAGGGAGGCTACACCTTC	CASRRIQGEGGYTF
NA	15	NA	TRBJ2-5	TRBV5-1	TGCGCCAGCAGCTTGGGGGGGGCCCTTCAAGAGACCCAGTACTTC	CASSLGGALQETQYF
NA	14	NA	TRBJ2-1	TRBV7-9	TGTGCCAGCAGCTTATTGGAGGGCGGGAATGAGCAGTTCTTC	CASSLLEGGNEQFF
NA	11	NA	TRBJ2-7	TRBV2	TGTGCCAGCACCCTATACGGGACACAGTACTTC	CASTLYGTQYF
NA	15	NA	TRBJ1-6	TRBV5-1	TGCGCCAGCAGCTTCGCAAGCTCCTATAATTCACCCCTCCACTTT	CASSFASSYNSPLHF
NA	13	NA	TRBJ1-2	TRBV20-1	TGCAGTGCTACTGATGGGACATTCTATGGCTACACCTTC	CSATDGTFYGYTF
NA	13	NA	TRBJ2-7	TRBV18	TGTGCCAGCTCACTACAGGGTGACTACGAGCAGTACTTC	CASSLQGDYEQYF
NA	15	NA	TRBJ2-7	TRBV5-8	TGTGCCAGCAGCTTGTCCGGGACAAAATCCTACGAGCAGTACTTC	CASSLSGTKSYEQYF
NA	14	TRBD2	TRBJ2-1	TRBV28	TGTGCCAGCAGTTTTGCGGGGGATTGGAATGAGCAGTTCTTC	CASSFAGDWNEQFF
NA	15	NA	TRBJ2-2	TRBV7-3	TGTGCCAGCAGCTTCGGGACTCCGAACACCGGGGAGCTGTTTTTT	CASSFGTPNTGELFF
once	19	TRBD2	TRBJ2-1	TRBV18	TGTGCCAGCTCTCTCGAGTGGCTTCGGCGGGGGGGAATCTCGAATGAGCAGTTCTTC	CASSLEWLRRGGISNEQFF
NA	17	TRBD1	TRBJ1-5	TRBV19	TGTGCCAGTAGTTCATCGCGGACCGGGACAGACAATCAGCCCCAGCATTTT	CASSSSRTGTDNQPQHF
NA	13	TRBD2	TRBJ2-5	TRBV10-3	TGTGCCACCTCTAGCGGGGCCCAAGAGACCCAGTACTTC	CATSSGAQETQYF
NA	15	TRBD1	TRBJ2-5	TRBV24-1	TGTGCCACCAGTGATTCGGGACAGTTACAAGAGACCCAGTACTTC	CATSDSGQLQETQYF
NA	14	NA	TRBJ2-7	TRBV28	TGTGCCAGCAGTTTAGTGGGGTTCACCTACGAGCAGTACTTC	CASSLVGFTYEQYF
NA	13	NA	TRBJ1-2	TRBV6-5	TGTGCCATCCAGGGTGATCAAGACTATGGCTACACCTTC	CAIQGDQDYGYTF
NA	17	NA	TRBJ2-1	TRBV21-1	TGTGCCAGCAGCAAAGAGAGAGCGGGGGCGTCCTACAATGAGCAGTTCTTC	CASSKERAGASYNEQFF
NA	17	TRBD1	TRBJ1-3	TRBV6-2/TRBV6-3	TGTGCCAGCAGTTACCCGCGGGACAGGGAGGCTGGAAACACCATATATTTT	CASSYPRDREAGNTIYF
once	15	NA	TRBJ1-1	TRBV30	TGTGCCTGGAGACCGAAAGGACTGTTGAACACTGAAGCTTTCTTT	CAWRPKGLLNTEAFF
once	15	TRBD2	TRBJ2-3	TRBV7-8	TGTGCCAGCAGCCCCTGGACTAGCGGGGGGCCGACGCAGTATTTT	CASSPWTSGGPTQYF
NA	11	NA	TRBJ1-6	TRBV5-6	TGTGCCAGCAGCTTAGGTGGACCCCTCCACTTT	CASSLGGPLHF
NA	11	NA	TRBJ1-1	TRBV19	TGTGCCAGTAGTATCCCCAGGGAAGCTTTCTTT	CASSIPREAFF
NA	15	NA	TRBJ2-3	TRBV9	TGTGCCAGCAGCGTAAGGGCAGGATTCACAGATACGCAGTATTTT	CASSVRAGFTDTQYF
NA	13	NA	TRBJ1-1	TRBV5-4	TGTGCCAGCAGCTTGACGGGGGGGACTGAAGCTTTCTTT	CASSLTGGTEAFF
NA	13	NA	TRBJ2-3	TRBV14	TGTGCCAGCAGCCTCGTTAGTTCAGATACGCAGTATTTT	CASSLVSSDTQYF
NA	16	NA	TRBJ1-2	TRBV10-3	TGTGCCATCAGTGAGTCATCCGGGGGCTGGAACTATGGCTACACCTTC	CAISESSGGWNYGYTF
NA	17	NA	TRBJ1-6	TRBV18	TGTGCCAGCTCACCTGATCACCTGAGCTCCTATAATTCACCCCTCCACTTT	CASSPDHLSSYNSPLHF
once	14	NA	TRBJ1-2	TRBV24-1	TGTGCCACCAGTGATTATAACGGAAACTATGGCTACACCTTC	CATSDYNGNYGYTF
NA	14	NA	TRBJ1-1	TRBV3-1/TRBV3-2	TGTGCCAGCAGCCAAGACGGGCGAAGGCTTGAAGCTTTCTTT	CASSQDGRRLEAFF
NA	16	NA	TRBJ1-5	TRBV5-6	TGTGCCAGCAGCCGTAATTTCGGAACCGCGGATCAGCCCCAGCATTTT	CASSRNFGTADQPQHF
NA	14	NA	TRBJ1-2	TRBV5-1	TGCGCCAGCACCGAGGGTCAGCCTAACTATGGCTACACCTTC	CASTEGQPNYGYTF
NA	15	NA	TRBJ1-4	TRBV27	TGTGCCAGCAGTCTCCGACAGACACCTAATGAAAAACTGTTTTTT	CASSLRQTPNEKLFF
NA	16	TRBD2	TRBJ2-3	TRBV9	TGTGCCAGCAGCGGAGTCTCGACTAGCGGGGGGCATACGCAGTATTTT	CASSGVSTSGGHTQYF
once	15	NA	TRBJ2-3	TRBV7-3	TGTGCCAGCAGCTTAACGGGACGGTTCACAGATACGCAGTATTTT	CASSLTGRFTDTQYF